These 26 T cell receptor beta chains were all obtained from the same sample, sequenced in a study of blood T cells in healthy people across ages. Through a sample-barcoded 5' primer and a J-beta primer mix, a second PCR was run for roughly 7 to 11 cycles. TCRdb analysed the 5' RACE reads with MiXCR anew, one entry per CDR3 protein. This table has around 1,500,000 distinct CDR3 sequences, over 25% appearing once. Sequencing input: blood. The receptors stem from a woman aged 25 to 39 in good health.

This clonotype was picked up a small number of times. DNA for the CDR3: TGCAGCGTTGGGCGGACCAATGAGCAGTTCTTC. Protein product: CSVGRTNEQFF. The chain combines TRBV29-1 with TRBJ2-1; no definite D call. Trimming took 4 bases from V and 6 from J, leaving 7 bases between them. Per germline, CDR1 SQVTM and CDR2 ANQGSEA. CDR3 size: 11 residues.

This sequence joins TRBV6-6 and TRBJ2-3; the match to TRBD1 covers 8 bases. CDR1 is MNHNY and CDR2 is SVGAGI in the germline V gene (reference sequence). The CDR3 consists of 16 residues. Unmatched junction bases numbered 6, after V lost 3 bases and J lost 1 base. The CDR3 here is CASSYRAGQGTDTQYF. In DNA, the CDR3 is TGTGCCAGCAGTTATCGGGCGGGACAGGGCACAGATACGCAGTATTTT.

The V gene is TRBV5-1, the J gene TRBJ2-5, with D perhaps TRBD1 (6 bases). The V end lost 5 bases, the J end lost 5 bases, and 16 bases lay between the germline ends. The CDR3 is 14 residues long. The germline CDR1 and CDR2 sequences are SGHRS and YFSETQ. CDR3 DNA sequence: TGCGCCAGCAGATACAGGGATCGAGACGAGACCCAGTACTTC. Encoded protein: CASRYRDRDETQYF.

This clonotype appeared a few times. V usage is TRBV4-3 and J usage is TRBJ2-4; D gene ambiguous. V lost 4 bases and J 2 bases, leaving 9 bases between the germline ends. The CDR3 runs to 14 residues. In germline, CDR1 is LGHNA, CDR2 YSLEER. CDR3 sequence: CASSRRSPKNIQYF. The CDR3 DNA is TGCGCCAGCAGCCGCAGGAGTCCCAAAAACATTCAGTACTTC.

This clonotype appeared many times. V and J are TRBV2 and TRBJ2-7; maybe TRBD2 (7 bases). Germline loops: CDR1 SNHLY, CDR2 FYNNEI. This CDR3 region has 13 residues. Between the trimmed V and J ends, which lost 8 bases and 0 bases, there was a span of 11 bases. DNA for the CDR3: TGTGCCAGCGGGGGCGGGAGCTCCTACGAGCAGTACTTC. Translating it yields CASGGGSSYEQYF.

This clonotype turned up a few times. The V gene is TRBV12-3 or TRBV12-4, the J gene TRBJ2-3, with D possibly being TRBD1 (6 bases). The V end lost 5 bases, the J end lost 6 bases, and 18 bases lay between the germline ends. This CDR3 contains 15 residues. The CDR3 loop reads CASSPQGSAADTQYF. The CDR3 DNA reads as TGTGCCAGCAGTCCTCAGGGGTCCGCCGCGGATACGCAGTATTTT.

Note on this clonotype: A much larger clonotype is one base distant, so this may be a read error. The CDR3 carries no conserved terminal phenylalanine or tryptophan, so it likely arises from a read error. This chain links TRBV3-1 with TRBJ2-5; the D gene is possibly TRBD1 (5 bases). The CDR3 consists of 14 residues. Trimming left V 0 bases short and J 3 bases short, with 8 bases between. Germline CDR1 LGHDT, CDR2 YNNKEL (reference sequence). The CDR3 DNA reads as TGTGCCAGCAGCCAAGATACAGGAGAAGAGACCCAGTACTTG. Translation gives CASSQDTGEETQYL.

As for this clonotype: This could be a read error, since a much larger clone is one nucleotide away. The chain links TRBV25-1 to TRBJ1-2; the D is unclear. The CDR3 spans 14 residues. V lost 2 bases to trimming and J lost 8 bases, with 15 bases between them. Germline-derived CDR1 and CDR2 are MGHDK and SYGVNS. The CDR3 DNA is TGTGCCAGCAGTGAACCTCAATCTGGCGGCGGCTACACCTTC. Translating gives CASSEPQSGGGYTF.

There are many counts of this clonotype. The gene calls are TRBV6-5 and TRBJ1-4, with D possibly being TRBD1 (6 bases). V lost 6 bases, J lost 7 bases, and 12 bases lay in between. This CDR3 contains 13 residues. Germline V gene lookup returns CDR1 MNHEY and CDR2 SVGAGI. CDR3 nucleotide sequence: TGTGCCAGCAGGGAGGGGGTAGGTGAAAAACTGTTTTTT. The encoded protein is CASREGVGEKLFF.

This clonotype was found a few times. This chain joins TRBV12-3 or TRBV12-4 and TRBJ1-4; D unclear. The CDR3 runs to 13 residues. Trimming shortened V by 2 bases and J by 7 bases, and 8 bases separated the two germline ends. The CDR3 bases are TGTGCCAGCAGTTTAACGGCAGCTGAAAAACTGTTTTTT. Amino acid sequence: CASSLTAAEKLFF.

The CDR3 region is CASSWGTGPYEQYF. For the CDR3, the DNA is TGTGCCAGCAGCTGGGGGACAGGGCCCTACGAGCAGTACTTC. The chain links TRBV7-9 to TRBJ2-7; TRBD1 aligns across 9 bases. The CDR3 has 14 amino acids. With 4 bases clipped from V and 2 bases from J, the junction kept 3 bases outside the gene matches. Germline CDR1 SEHNR, CDR2 FQNEAQ (reference sequence).

A word on this clonotype: Sequence at one end of the junction differs from germline and may be a read error. V and J are TRBV6-4 and TRBJ2-3; D is perhaps TRBD1 or TRBD2 (5 bases each). The CDR3 has 13 amino acids. CDR1 MRHNA and CDR2 SNTAGT come from the germline V gene. This CDR3 reads CASRGDGTDTRYF. In DNA form, the CDR3 reads TGTGCCAGCAGGGGGGACGGCACAGATACGCGGTATTTT.

This clonotype was recorded at least ten times. This chain connects TRBV6-2 or TRBV6-3 to TRBJ2-5; D is undetermined. The CDR3 has 12 residues. The germline CDR1 and CDR2 sequences are MNHEY and SVGEGT. The V end was cut by 4 bases, the J end by 5 bases, with 8 bases between. The CDR3 bases are TGTGCCAGCAGTTTCCGCCTGGAGACCCAGTACTTC. Amino acid sequence: CASSFRLETQYF.

This clonotype came up many times. The chain recombines TRBV20-1 with TRBJ2-3; TRBD2 might be the D (6 bases). Trimming shortened V by 6 bases and J by 10 bases, and 17 bases separated the two germline ends. This CDR3 spans 12 amino acids. CDR1 and CDR2 from the germline V gene are DFQATT and SNEGSKA (reference sequence). The DNA for the CDR3 is TGCAGTGCCACGGGAGTCGGTCAGGCGCAGTATTTT. Residues: CSATGVGQAQYF.

With respect to this clonotype: At one of its ends the junction is not consistent with the germline gene, which may arise from a read error. The chain is built from TRBV9 and TRBJ2-3; 11 bases match TRBD2. Germline assignment: CDR1 SGDLS and CDR2 YYNGEE. The CDR3 runs 16 residues. The CDR3 DNA reads as TGTGCCAGCAGCCCCCGACTAGCGGGGAGCACAGATGCGCAGTATTTT. Protein sequence: CASSPRLAGSTDAQYF.

This clonotype was detected only a few times. CDR3 bases: TGTGCCAGCAGCAGCCAGCAGGGGCGGGAAGCTTTCTTT. Translated, it gives CASSSQQGREAFF. This sequence joins TRBV27 and TRBJ1-1; TRBD1 might be the D (6 bases). The CDR3 totals 13 residues. V lost 6 bases and J lost 8, with 16 bases in between. Germline V gene lookup returns CDR1 MNHEY and CDR2 SMNVEV (reference sequence).

This clonotype turned up a few times. The V and J genes are TRBV12-3 or TRBV12-4 and TRBJ1-2; perhaps TRBD1 as D (5 bases). Trimming cost V 5 bases and J 7 bases, with 17 bases left between them. CDR3 length equals 14 residues. As DNA, the CDR3 is TGTGCCAGCAGTCCGGGACCCCTTAGGGCTGGCTACACCTTC. This sequence encodes CASSPGPLRAGYTF.

J is TRBJ2-4 and V is TRBV7-2, with 11 nucleotides matching TRBD1. The J call is doubtful: the DNA matches TRBJ2-7 better. The CDR3 is 16 amino acids. Germline CDR1 reads SGHTA; CDR2 reads FQGNSA. CDR3 in DNA: TGTGCCAGCAGCTTAGCGGGACAGGGGGTGGGTGACGAGCAGTACTTC. Residues: CASSLAGQGVGDEQYF.

The sample holds many counts of this clonotype. The chain is built from TRBV2 and TRBJ2-1; D might be TRBD1 or TRBD2, each matching 5 bases. Germline CDR1 SNHLY, CDR2 FYNNEI. The CDR3 has 15 amino acids. Trimming removed 4 bases from V and 0 bases from J, with 10 bases in between. The CDR3, as DNA: TGTGCCAGCAGTGGAGGGGACCTCTCCTACAATGAGCAGTTCTTC. Translating gives CASSGGDLSYNEQFF.

V is TRBV5-6 and J is TRBJ2-7; tentatively, D is TRBD2 (6 bases). CDR1 is SGHDT, CDR2 YYEEEE, per germline. This CDR3 is 16 amino acids long. V was cut by 1 base and J by 4 bases, with 18 bases left in between. The DNA for the CDR3 is TGTGCCAGCAGCTTGAGGAGGGCAGGCGAGAGGTACGAGCAGTACTTC. Translated: CASSLRRAGERYEQYF.

The chain combines TRBV3-1 with TRBJ2-5; no firm D call. The tail of the sequence fits TRBJ2-7 better, so the J call may be wrong. CDR1 is LGHDT and CDR2 is YNNKEL in the germline V gene (reference sequence). The CDR3 runs 20 residues. The CDR3 reads CASSLTWTSGNTVAFGEQYF. The DNA for the CDR3 is TGTGCCAGCAGCCTTACCTGGACGTCCGGAAACACAGTGGCCTTTGGCGAGCAGTACTTC.

This clonotype was counted between two and nine times. The chain combines TRBV20-1 with TRBJ2-3, with TRBD2 identical over 9 bases. Per the germline V gene, CDR1 is DFQATT and CDR2 is SNEGSKA (reference sequence). V shed 3 bases, J shed 4 bases, and the junction held 8 bases outside the gene matches. The CDR3 consists of 15 residues. The CDR3 spells CSARAQREAADTQYF. CDR3 coding DNA: TGCAGTGCTAGGGCTCAGCGGGAGGCCGCAGATACGCAGTATTTT.

This clonotype was counted ten times or more. V and J are TRBV4-3 and TRBJ1-1; D is ambiguous. The V end lost 0 bases, the J end lost 7 bases, and 12 bases lay between the germline ends. The CDR3 totals 14 residues. CDR1 and CDR2 (germline): LGHNA, YSLEER. CDR3: CASSQELEAVEAFF. In DNA, the CDR3 is TGCGCCAGCAGCCAAGAACTCGAAGCAGTTGAAGCTTTCTTT.

This clonotype was found a few times. The chain couples TRBV6-5 to TRBJ2-1, with a weak D call TRBD2 (5 bases). This CDR3 spans 17 amino acids. Germline V gene data show CDR1 as MNHEY and CDR2 as SVGAGI. V was trimmed by 5 bases and J by 2 bases, leaving 19 bases between them. Written as DNA, the CDR3 is TGTGCCAGCAGTCCTCGGTCGGCCCCAGCGGCCTACAATGAGCAGTTCTTC. It encodes CASSPRSAPAAYNEQFF.

This clonotype was detected a few times. V is TRBV5-1 and J is TRBJ2-3; D gene ambiguous. The germline gives CDR1 SGHRS, CDR2 YFSETQ. V shed 0 bases and J shed 0 bases, with 8 bases lying between them. The CDR3 length is 15 residues. This CDR3 is CASSLAQQSTDTQYF. CDR3 nucleotide sequence: TGCGCCAGCAGCTTGGCCCAGCAAAGCACAGATACGCAGTATTTT. The variable domain in full, with the rest retrieved from reference TRBV5-1 and TRBJ2-3, is KAGVTQTPRYLIKTRGQQVTLSCSPISGHRSVSWYQQTPGQGLQFLFEYFSETQRNKGNFPGRFSGRQFSNSRSEMNVSTLELGDSALYLCASSLAQQSTDTQYFGPGTRLTVL.

There are a few counts of this clonotype. V is TRBV12-3 or TRBV12-4 and J is TRBJ1-1; D is unresolved. The CDR3 has 13 residues. Trimming took off 3 bases at V and 3 bases at J, with 8 bases between the two ends. CDR3 nucleotide sequence: TGTGCCAGCAGTTTGGCCCAACACACTGAAGCTTTCTTT. It yields the protein CASSLAQHTEAFF.